This TCR beta chain was sequenced for a study of Ad26.COV2.S vaccination and SARS-CoV-2 variants. The overall study: The donor belonged to the COV1001 Ad26.COV2.S trial arm. Ad26.COV2.S shots went into the muscle once or twice, 56 days apart.

Treatment specified: over 15 received Ad26.COV2.S at low or high dose, single or two shots; five or six received placebo; per-sample allocation not given. All samples were drawn on day 63, counting from the first vaccine or placebo injection. The CDR3 runs 16 residues. The V segment lost 3 bases and the J segment 5 bases; nucleotides outside the gene matches: 6. The germline gives CDR1 MNHEY, CDR2 SVGAGI. TCRdb's copy holds only in-frame clones and misses some; the assay was immunoSEQ multiplex PCR. The table has around 350,000 clones, 70% to 90% seen once. The sequence was collected from a person aged 18-60 years who received the Ad26.COV2.S COVID-19 vaccine or a placebo. Specimen: peripheral blood, collected in a trial of Ad26.COV2.S vaccine versus placebo. V and J are TRBV6-5 and TRBJ2-2, with TRBD1 identical over 10 bases. The CDR3 DNA reads as TGTGCCAGCAGTTATCTGGGACAGGGGTTTACCGGGGAGCTGTTTTTT. Translation gives CASSYLGQGFTGELFF.